This T cell receptor beta chain was documented in a study of CD4 T cells in relation to SARS-CoV-2 and coronaviruses. CD4+ T cells from unexposed donors were obtained before the COVID-19 pandemic (2011-2018). The cells were cultured for less than twelve days before CD4+ T cells were isolated. Here immunoSEQ multiplex PCR was the method, and the copy in TCRdb shows in-frame clones only, minus some. The sample gives 25,000 or so clones, around 78% of which show up once; more than 11% is in the top ten. Per the germline V gene, CDR1 is LGHDT and CDR2 is YNNKEL (reference sequence). The CDR3 totals 13 residues. Trimming shortened V by 1 base and J by 2 bases, and 6 bases separated the two germline ends. In regard to this clone: Its cognate antigen is unknown.

J is TRBJ2-7 and V is TRBV3-1 (or the pseudogene TRBV3-2); perhaps TRBD2 as D (5 bases). The TCR was taken from a human donor in good health. Source material: CD4+ T cells from PBMCs, cultured in vitro. CDR3 coding DNA: TGTGCCAGCAGCCAAGGAGGGACCTACGAGCAGTACTTC. Translation gives CASSQGGTYEQYF.